The clone carrying this T cell receptor (beta chain) was counted between two and nine times. Antigen specificity is unknown. V was shortened by 0 bases and J by 6 bases, with 14 bases between the two germline ends. The germline gives CDR1 LGHNA, CDR2 YNFKEQ. The CDR3 has 15 amino acids. This specimen belongs to a study of CD8 T cells in ankylosing spondylitis. Whole-study results and caveats: Earlier work had already found some motif variants in reactive arthritis synovial fluid and blood. Roughly eight highly homologous variants made up a TCR beta motif that seemed to typify ankylosing spondylitis blood. Disease-linked clones were found to be CD8+ and relatively rare in peripheral blood.

Scientists made TCR beta libraries using quantitative 5'-RACE with molecular barcodes. TCRdb reprocessed the 5' RACE reads with MiXCR, giving one entry per CDR3 protein. The table lists about 500,000 distinct CDR3 sequences, 10% to 15% of them singletons. This chain connects TRBV4-2 to TRBJ1-1, with D maybe TRBD1 (5 bases). The receptor was isolated from a male donor with ankylosing spondylitis. Source material: blood, either unsorted or a sorted T cell fraction (not recorded which). In DNA form, the CDR3 reads TGTGCCAGCAGCCAAGATGTGAGGGGTATCGCTGAAGCTTTCTTT. It is translated as CASSQDVRGIAEAFF.